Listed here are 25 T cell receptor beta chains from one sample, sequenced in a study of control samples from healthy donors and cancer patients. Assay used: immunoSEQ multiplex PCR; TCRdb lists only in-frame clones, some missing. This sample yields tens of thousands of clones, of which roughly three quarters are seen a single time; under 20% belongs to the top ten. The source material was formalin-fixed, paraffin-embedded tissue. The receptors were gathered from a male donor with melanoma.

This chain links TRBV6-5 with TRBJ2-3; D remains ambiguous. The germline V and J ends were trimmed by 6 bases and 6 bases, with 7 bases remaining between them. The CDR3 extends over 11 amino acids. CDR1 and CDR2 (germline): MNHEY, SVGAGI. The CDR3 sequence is CASSNSDTQYF. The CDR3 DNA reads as TGTGCCAGCAGCAACAGTGATACGCAGTATTTT.

The DNA for the CDR3 is TGTGCCACCAGTGATGCCCGGGCCTCCGGAGATACGCAGTATTTT. Translating it yields CATSDARASGDTQYF. The chain employs TRBV24-1 and TRBJ2-3; D uncertain. CDR1 and CDR2 from the germline V gene are KGHDR and SFDVKD. Trimming pared 3 bases from V and 5 bases from J, leaving 14 bases between. The CDR3 contains 15 residues.

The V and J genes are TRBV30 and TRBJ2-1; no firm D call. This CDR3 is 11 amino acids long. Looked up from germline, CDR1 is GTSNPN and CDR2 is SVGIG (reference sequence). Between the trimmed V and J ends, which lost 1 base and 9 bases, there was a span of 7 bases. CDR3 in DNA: TGTGCCTGGAGTGGATACGGTGAGCAGTTCTTC. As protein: CAWSGYGEQFF.

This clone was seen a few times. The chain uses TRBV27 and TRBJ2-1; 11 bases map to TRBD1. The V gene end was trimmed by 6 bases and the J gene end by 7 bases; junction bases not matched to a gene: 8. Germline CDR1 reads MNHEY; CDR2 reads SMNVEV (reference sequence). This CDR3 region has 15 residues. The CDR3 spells CASRQPGQGGNEQFF. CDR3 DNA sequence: TGTGCCAGCAGACAACCGGGACAGGGGGGTAATGAGCAGTTCTTC.

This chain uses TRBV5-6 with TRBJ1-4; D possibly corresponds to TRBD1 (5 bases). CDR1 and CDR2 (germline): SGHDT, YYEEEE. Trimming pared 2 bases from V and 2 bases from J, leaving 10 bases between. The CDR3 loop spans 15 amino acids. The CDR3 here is CASSLRGPTNEKLFF. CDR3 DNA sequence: TGTGCCAGCAGCTTAAGGGGACCGACTAATGAAAAACTGTTTTTT. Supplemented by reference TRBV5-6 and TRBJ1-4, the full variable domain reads DAGVTQSPTHLIKTRGQQVTLRCSPKSGHDTVSWYQQALGQGPQFIFQYYEEEERQRGNFPDRFSGHQFPNYSSELNVNALLLGDSALYLCASSLRGPTNEKLFFGSGTQLSVL.

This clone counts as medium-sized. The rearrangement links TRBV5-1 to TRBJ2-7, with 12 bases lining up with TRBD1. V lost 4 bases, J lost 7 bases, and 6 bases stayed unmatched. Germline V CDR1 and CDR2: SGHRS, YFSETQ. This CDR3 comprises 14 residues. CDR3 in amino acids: CASSPGTGGREQYF. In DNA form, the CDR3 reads TGCGCCAGCAGCCCCGGGACAGGGGGCAGGGAGCAGTACTTC.

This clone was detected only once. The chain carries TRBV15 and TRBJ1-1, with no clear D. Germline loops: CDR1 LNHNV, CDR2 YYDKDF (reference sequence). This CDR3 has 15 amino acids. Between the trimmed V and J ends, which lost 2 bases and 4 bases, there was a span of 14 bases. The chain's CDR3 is CATSRQRSPTTEAFF. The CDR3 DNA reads TGTGCCACCAGCAGACAGCGGAGCCCTACCACTGAAGCTTTCTTT.

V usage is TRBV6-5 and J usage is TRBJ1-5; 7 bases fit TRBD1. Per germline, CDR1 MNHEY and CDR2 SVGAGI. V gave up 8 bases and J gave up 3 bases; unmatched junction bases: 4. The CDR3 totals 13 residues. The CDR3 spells CASSGQNNQPQHF. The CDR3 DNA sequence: TGTGCCAGCTCGGGACAGAACAATCAGCCCCAGCATTTT.

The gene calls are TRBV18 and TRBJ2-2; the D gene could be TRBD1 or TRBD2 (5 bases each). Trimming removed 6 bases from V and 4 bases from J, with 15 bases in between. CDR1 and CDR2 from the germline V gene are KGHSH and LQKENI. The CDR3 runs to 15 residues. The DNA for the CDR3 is TGTGCCAGCTCCCGGGGCGGCCAGGGCACCGGGGAGCTGTTTTTT. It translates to CASSRGGQGTGELFF.

The CDR3 loop is CSVEDTQGRNTEAFF. The CDR3 DNA is TGCAGCGTTGAAGATACCCAGGGGAGGAACACTGAAGCTTTCTTT. The rearrangement joins TRBV29-1 to TRBJ1-1; a possible D gene is TRBD1 (6 bases). Germline CDR1 SQVTM, CDR2 ANQGSEA. The CDR3 sequence is 15 residues long. V was clipped by 0 bases and J by 1 base, with 12 bases between them.

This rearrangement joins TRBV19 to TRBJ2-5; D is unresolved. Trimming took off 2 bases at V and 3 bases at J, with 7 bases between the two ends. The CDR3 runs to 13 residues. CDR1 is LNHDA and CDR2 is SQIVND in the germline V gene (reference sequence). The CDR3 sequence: CASSISREETQYF. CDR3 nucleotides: TGTGCCAGTAGTATATCCAGAGAAGAGACCCAGTACTTC.

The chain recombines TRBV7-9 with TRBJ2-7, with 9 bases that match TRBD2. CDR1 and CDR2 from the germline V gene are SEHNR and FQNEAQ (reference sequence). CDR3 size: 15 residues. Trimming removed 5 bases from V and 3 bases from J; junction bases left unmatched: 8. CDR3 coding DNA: TGTGCCAGCAGCGAAGTAGCGGGAGAAGGCTACGAGCAGTACTTC. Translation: CASSEVAGEGYEQYF.

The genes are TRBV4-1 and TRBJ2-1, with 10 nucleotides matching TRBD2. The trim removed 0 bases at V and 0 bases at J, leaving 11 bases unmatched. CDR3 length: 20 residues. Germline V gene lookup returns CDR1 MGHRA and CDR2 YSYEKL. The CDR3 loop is CASSQDRLAGGRISYNEQFF. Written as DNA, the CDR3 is TGCGCCAGCAGCCAAGATCGGTTAGCGGGGGGTCGGATCTCCTACAATGAGCAGTTCTTC.

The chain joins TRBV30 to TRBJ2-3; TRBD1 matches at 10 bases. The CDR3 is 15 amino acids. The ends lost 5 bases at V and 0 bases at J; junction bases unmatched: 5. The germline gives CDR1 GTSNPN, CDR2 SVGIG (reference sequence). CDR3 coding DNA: TGTGCCTGGGATACGGGACAGGGGAGCACAGATACGCAGTATTTT. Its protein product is CAWDTGQGSTDTQYF.

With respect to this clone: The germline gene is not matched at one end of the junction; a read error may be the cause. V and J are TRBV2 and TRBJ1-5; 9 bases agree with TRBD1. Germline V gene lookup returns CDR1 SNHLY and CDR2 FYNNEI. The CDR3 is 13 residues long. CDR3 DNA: TGTGCCAGCAGAGGGACAGGGATGCAGCTCCAGCATTTT. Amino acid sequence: CASRGTGMQLQHF.

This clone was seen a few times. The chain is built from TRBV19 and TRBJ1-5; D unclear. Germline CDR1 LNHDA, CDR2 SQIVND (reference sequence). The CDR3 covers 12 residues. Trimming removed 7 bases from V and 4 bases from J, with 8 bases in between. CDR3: CASKEANQPQHF. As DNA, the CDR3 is TGTGCCAGTAAGGAGGCGAATCAGCCCCAGCATTTT.

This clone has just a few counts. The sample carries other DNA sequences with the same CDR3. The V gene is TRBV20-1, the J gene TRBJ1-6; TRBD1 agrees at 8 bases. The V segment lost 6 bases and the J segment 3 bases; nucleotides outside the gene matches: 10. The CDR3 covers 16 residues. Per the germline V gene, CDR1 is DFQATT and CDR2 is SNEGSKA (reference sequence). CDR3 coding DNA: TGCAGTGCCAGTGGACAGGGTGGTAGCTATAATTCACCCCTCCACTTT. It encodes CSASGQGGSYNSPLHF.

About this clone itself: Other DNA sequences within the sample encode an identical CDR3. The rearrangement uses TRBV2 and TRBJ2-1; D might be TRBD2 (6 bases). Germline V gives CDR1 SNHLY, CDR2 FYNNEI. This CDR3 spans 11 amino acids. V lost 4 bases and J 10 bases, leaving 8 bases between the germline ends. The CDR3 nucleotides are TGTGCCAGCAGTGGGGAGGTCGAGCAGTTCTTC. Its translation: CASSGEVEQFF.

The CDR3: CASSLREVAEIGAQYF. CDR3 sequence (DNA): TGTGCCAGCAGCCTAAGGGAGGTAGCCGAGATAGGGGCCCAGTACTTC. The chain carries TRBV2 and TRBJ2-5; possibly TRBD2 for D (6 bases). Germline V gives CDR1 SNHLY, CDR2 FYNNEI. The CDR3 runs to 16 residues. The V gene lost 6 bases and the J gene lost 9 bases, with 26 bases spanning the gap.

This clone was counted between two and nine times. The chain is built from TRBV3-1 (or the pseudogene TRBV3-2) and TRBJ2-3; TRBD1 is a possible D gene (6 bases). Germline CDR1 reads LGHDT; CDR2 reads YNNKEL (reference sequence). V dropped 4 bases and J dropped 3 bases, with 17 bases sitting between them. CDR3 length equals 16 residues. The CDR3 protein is CASSPRTGQPTDTQYF. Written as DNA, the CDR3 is TGTGCCAGCAGCCCTCGTACCGGACAGCCTACAGATACGCAGTATTTT.

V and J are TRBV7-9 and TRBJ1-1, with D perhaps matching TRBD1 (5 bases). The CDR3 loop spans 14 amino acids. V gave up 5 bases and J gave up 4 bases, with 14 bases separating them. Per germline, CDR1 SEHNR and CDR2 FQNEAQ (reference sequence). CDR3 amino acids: CASSLQSGTTEAFF. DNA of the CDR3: TGTGCCAGCAGCCTACAATCAGGGACCACTGAAGCTTTCTTT.

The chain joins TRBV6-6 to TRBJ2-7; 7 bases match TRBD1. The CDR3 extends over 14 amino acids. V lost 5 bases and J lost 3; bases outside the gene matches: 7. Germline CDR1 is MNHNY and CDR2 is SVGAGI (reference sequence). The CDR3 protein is CASSLRAGGYEQYF. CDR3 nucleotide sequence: TGTGCCAGCAGTCTGCGGGCAGGGGGCTACGAGCAGTACTTC.

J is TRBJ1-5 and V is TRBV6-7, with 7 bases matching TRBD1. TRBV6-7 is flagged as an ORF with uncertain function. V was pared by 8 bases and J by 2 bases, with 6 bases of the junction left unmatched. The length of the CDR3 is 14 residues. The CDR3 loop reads CASPPGGGNQPQHF. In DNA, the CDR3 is TGTGCCAGCCCTCCAGGGGGGGGCAATCAGCCCCAGCATTTT.

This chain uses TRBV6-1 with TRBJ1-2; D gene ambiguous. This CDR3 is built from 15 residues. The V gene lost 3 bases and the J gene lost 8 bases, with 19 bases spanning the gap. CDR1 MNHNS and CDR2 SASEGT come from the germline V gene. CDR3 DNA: TGTGCCAGCAGTGACCCCCCGTTTGGGGTTTGGGGCTACACCTTC. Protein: CASSDPPFGVWGYTF.

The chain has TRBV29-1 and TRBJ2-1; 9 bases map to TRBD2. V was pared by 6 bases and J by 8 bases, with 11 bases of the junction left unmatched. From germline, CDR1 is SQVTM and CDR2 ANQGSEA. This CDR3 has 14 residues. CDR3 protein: CSVPGTSRWDEQFF. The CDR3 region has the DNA TGCAGCGTCCCCGGGACTAGCAGGTGGGATGAGCAGTTCTTC.